This T cell receptor beta chain was sequenced in a study of T-cell reconstitution after alpha-beta-depleted transplantation in children. Unique molecular identifiers were incorporated when the TCRbeta library was constructed. TCRdb passed the PCR reads through MiXCR, listing each CDR3 protein once. The sample consists of almost 600,000 distinct CDR3 sequences, about a quarter of them appearing once. Notes on the study in general: T-cell counts and diversity were attributed mostly to newly produced T cells one year after transplant.

On this clonotype itself: What it binds is not known.

Trimming shortened V by 3 bases and J by 8 bases, and 20 bases separated the two germline ends. Germline-derived CDR1 and CDR2 are DFQATT and SNEGSKA (reference sequence). The CDR3 spans 15 residues. The V call is TRBV20-1, the J call TRBJ2-1, with D possibly called TRBD1 or TRBD2 (6 bases each). This clonotype was sampled from a boy less than two years old with Wiskott-Aldrich syndrome, due to receive a stem cell transplant. The source was PBMCs, collected before TCRalphabeta/CD19-depleted stem cell transplant. The chain's CDR3 is CSASLGGRALDEQFF. CDR3 DNA sequence: TGCAGTGCTAGCTTGGGGGGCAGGGCTCTGGATGAGCAGTTCTTC.